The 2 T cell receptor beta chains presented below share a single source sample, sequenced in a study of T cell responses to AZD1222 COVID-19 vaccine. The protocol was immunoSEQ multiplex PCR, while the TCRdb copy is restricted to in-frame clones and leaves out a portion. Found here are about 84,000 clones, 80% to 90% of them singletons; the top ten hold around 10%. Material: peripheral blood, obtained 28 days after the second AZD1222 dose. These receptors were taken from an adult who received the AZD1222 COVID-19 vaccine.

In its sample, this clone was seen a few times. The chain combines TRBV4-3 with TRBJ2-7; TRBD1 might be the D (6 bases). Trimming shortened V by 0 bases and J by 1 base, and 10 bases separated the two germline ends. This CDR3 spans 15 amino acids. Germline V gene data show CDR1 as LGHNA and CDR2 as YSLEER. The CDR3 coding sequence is TGCGCCAGCAGCCAAGATATAGGGGGTTCCTACGAGCAGTACGTC. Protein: CASSQDIGGSYEQYV.

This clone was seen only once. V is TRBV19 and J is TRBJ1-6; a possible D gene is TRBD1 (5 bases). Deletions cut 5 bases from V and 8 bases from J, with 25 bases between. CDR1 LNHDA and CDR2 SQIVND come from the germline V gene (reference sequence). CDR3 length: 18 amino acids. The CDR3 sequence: CASSPRDGTLMKHSPLHF. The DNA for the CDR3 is TGTGCCAGTAGTCCTCGGGACGGGACCCTCATGAAGCATTCACCCCTCCACTTT.